The rows below give T cell receptor beta chains drawn from one sample of a study of CD8 T cells in ankylosing spondylitis. In TCRdb, the 5' RACE reads were re-called with MiXCR into one record per CDR3 protein. The sample contains 500,000 to 550,000 distinct CDR3 sequences, roughly 12% of which appear only once. What was sequenced was blood, either unsorted or a sorted T cell fraction (not recorded which). The receptors were gathered from a male donor with ankylosing spondylitis. CDR3s include the opening cysteine and the closing phenylalanine or tryptophan. The order of the fields is clone size, V gene, J gene, D gene, CDR3 DNA, CDR3 protein. A D gene is named only where the DNA matches it firmly. Not all rows give a size; the values are once, few, many and, for expanded clones, a class.

>NA|TRBV6-5|TRBJ2-4|NA
TGTGCCAGCAGTTACTCACAGGTAGCCAAAAACATTCAGTACTTC
CASSYSQVAKNIQYF
>few|TRBV13|TRBJ2-2|TRBD1
TGTGCCAGCAGCTCCACAGGGGGCGACGCCGGGGAGCTGTTTTTT
CASSSTGGDAGELFF
>many|TRBV12-3/TRBV12-4|TRBJ1-3|NA
TGTGCCAGCAGTTTTCGCGAAAACTCTGGAAACACCATATATTTT
CASSFRENSGNTIYF
>NA|TRBV7-2|TRBJ2-7|NA
TGTGCCAGCAGTCTAGACAGGTCCGTCTCCTACGAGCAGTACTTC
CASSLDRSVSYEQYF
>many|TRBV5-1|TRBJ1-6|TRBD1
TGCGCCAGCAGCTCCGGACAGGGCGGTTCACCCCTCCACTTT
CASSSGQGGSPLHF
>few|TRBV20-1|TRBJ2-3|TRBD2
TGCAGTGCTCAACGGACTAGCGTCCCAGATACGCAGTATTTT
CSAQRTSVPDTQYF
>few|TRBV7-2|TRBJ1-1|NA
TGTGCCAGCAGCTTAGTCAGGGGAAACACTGAAGCTTTCTTT
CASSLVRGNTEAFF
>NA|TRBV16|TRBJ1-2|NA
TGTGCCAGCAGCCGATCTCAGGGCGGCGGCTATGGCTACACCTTC
CASSRSQGGGYGYTF
>few|TRBV7-9|TRBJ2-5|NA
TGTGCCAGCAGCTCCCTCCATGGGGCAGAGACCCAGTACTTC
CASSSLHGAETQYF
>few|TRBV5-6|TRBJ2-7|NA
TGTGCCAGCAGCTTGGTCGGCTTCCAGAGCTCCTACGAGCAGTACTTC
CASSLVGFQSSYEQYF
>many|TRBV7-9|TRBJ2-7|TRBD1
TGTGCCAGCAGCTTAGCGGCAGGGGGACGGTACGAGCAGTACTTC
CASSLAAGGRYEQYF
>NA|TRBV4-1|TRBJ2-5|TRBD1
TGCGCCAGCAGCACATACGGGACAGGGGAGACCCAGTACTTC
CASSTYGTGETQYF
>many|TRBV12-3/TRBV12-4|TRBJ2-1|NA
TGTGCCAGCATCCTAATAGAGGGGTCCGAGCAGTTCTTC
CASILIEGSEQFF
>medium-sized|TRBV5-1|TRBJ2-3|NA
TGCGCCAGCAGAGAGATAGATACGCAGTATTTT
CASREIDTQYF
>NA|TRBV11-2|TRBJ2-1|NA
TGTGCCAGCAGCTTAGGATCCATACGGGGTGCCGGCTCCTACAATGAGCAGTTCTTC
CASSLGSIRGAGSYNEQFF
>NA|TRBV20-1|TRBJ1-3|NA
TGCAGTGCTGGAGGGCAGGGCGAGGCCAATTCTTATTTT
CSAGGQGEANSYF
>many|TRBV9|TRBJ2-3|TRBD1
TGTGCCAGCAGCGTAGCGGGACAGGGGGCAGATACGCAGTATTTT
CASSVAGQGADTQYF
>NA|TRBV12-3/TRBV12-4|TRBJ2-7|TRBD2
TGTGCCAGCAGCTCGACTAGCGGGGAAAGCTCCTACGAGCAGTACTTC
CASSSTSGESSYEQYF
>few|TRBV20-1|TRBJ2-1|TRBD1
TGCAGTGCTAGCCGGACAGGGGTCGGGGATGAGCAGTTCTTC
CSASRTGVGDEQFF
>many|TRBV4-1|TRBJ2-5|NA
TGCGCCAGCAGCCGGACTCTTAGGGGAGAGACCCAGTACTTC
CASSRTLRGETQYF
>few|TRBV15|TRBJ2-7|NA
TGTGCCACCAGCAAGTTCGGGGCAGGGGCGGGTTACGAGCAGTACTTC
CATSKFGAGAGYEQYF
>NA|TRBV20-1|TRBJ2-3|NA
TGCAGCCCCTGGGGAGATACGCAGTATTTT
CSPWGDTQYF
>NA|TRBV9|TRBJ1-2|TRBD1
TGTGCCAGCAGCGCGATGGACAGGGTTGGCTACACCTTC
CASSAMDRVGYTF
>many|TRBV20-1|TRBJ2-5|TRBD2
TGCAGTGCGCCGGGACTAGCGCGGGAGACCCAGTACTTC
CSAPGLARETQYF
>many|TRBV10-1|TRBJ2-7|TRBD2
TGCGCCAGCAGTCCCTGGACTAGCGGGAGCACCTACGAGCAGTACTTC
CASSPWTSGSTYEQYF
>NA|TRBV7-9|TRBJ1-2|NA
TGTGCCAGCAGCTTAATGGGAAGGGGGTCTGGCTACACCTTC
CASSLMGRGSGYTF
>NA|TRBV11-2|TRBJ2-3|TRBD2
TGTGCCAGCAGCCTTTGGACTAGCGGGAGGCCCACAGATACGCAGTATTTT
CASSLWTSGRPTDTQYF
>NA|TRBV20-1|TRBJ2-2|NA
TGCAGTGCTAGACCGGGGGCTAAGGACACCGGGGAGCTGTTTTTT
CSARPGAKDTGELFF
>NA|TRBV7-9|TRBJ2-3|TRBD2
TGTGCCAGCAGCTTAGCTGGCGGGAGCACAGATACGGAGTATTTT
CASSLAGGSTDTEYF
>few|TRBV3-1|TRBJ1-5|NA
TGTGCCAGCAGCCAAGACCCCAGGGGCAATCAGCCCCAGCATTTT
CASSQDPRGNQPQHF
>NA|TRBV14|TRBJ2-5|NA
TGTGCCAGCAGCCAAGGACACCAAGAGACCCAGTACTTC
CASSQGHQETQYF
>NA|TRBV5-1|TRBJ2-2|TRBD1
TGCGCCAGCAGCTTGTCCGGGACAGGGCCGGCCGGGGAGCTGTTTTTT
CASSLSGTGPAGELFF
>NA|TRBV6-1|TRBJ1-5|NA
TGTGCCAGCAGTGAATGGGGAACCATCAATCAGCCCCAGCATTTT
CASSEWGTINQPQHF
>many|TRBV5-1|TRBJ2-5|TRBD2
TGCGCCAGCAGCCTATTGACTAGCGGGGTTCAAGAGACCCAGTACTTC
CASSLLTSGVQETQYF
>many|TRBV20-1|TRBJ2-1|NA
TGCAGTGTTCAGGGCACCGTCAATGAGCAGTTCTTC
CSVQGTVNEQFF
>few|TRBV27|TRBJ2-7|TRBD2
TGTGCCAGCAGGCCCACTAGCGCTAGCTCCTACGAGCAGTACTTC
CASRPTSASSYEQYF
>many|TRBV11-2|TRBJ2-2|NA
TGTGCCAGCAGCCCCGGGGTAGGGATTAGCGGGGAGCTGTTTTTT
CASSPGVGISGELFF
>NA|TRBV20-1|TRBJ2-3|NA
TGCAGTGCCACGGGACATAGCACAGATACGCAGTATTTT
CSATGHSTDTQYF
>NA|TRBV10-1|TRBJ1-5|NA
TGCGCCAGCAGCCGAGGGTTAGGTCAGCCCCAGCATTTT
CASSRGLGQPQHF
>NA|TRBV11-2|TRBJ2-1|NA
TGTGCCAGCAGCTTAGGGTTTGGGGTGGAGGGCTATGGGTACAATGAGCAGTTCTTC
CASSLGFGVEGYGYNEQFF
>NA|TRBV10-2|TRBJ1-2|NA
TGCGCCAGCACTAAAATGGGCAGTAACTATGGCTACACCTTC
CASTKMGSNYGYTF
>NA|TRBV5-1|TRBJ2-6|NA
TGCGCCAGCAGCTTTCTACCCTCCGTCATCAGCCCTGGGGCCAACGTCCTGACTTTC
CASSFLPSVISPGANVLTF
>NA|TRBV12-3/TRBV12-4|TRBJ2-7|NA
TGTGCCAGCAGTTTCGGCCAGGGGAACTTCTACGAGCAGTACTTC
CASSFGQGNFYEQYF
>NA|TRBV12-3/TRBV12-4|TRBJ2-7|NA
TGTGCCAGCAGTTTGGAGCGGCGGTCCTCCGAGCAGTACTTC
CASSLERRSSEQYF
>few|TRBV20-1|TRBJ1-5|NA
TGCAGTGCTATACGGGCAGGGCGTCAGCCCCAGCATTTT
CSAIRAGRQPQHF
>many|TRBV5-1|TRBJ1-2|NA
TGCGCCAGCAGCTTGGGACAGTCAAACTATGGCTACACCTTC
CASSLGQSNYGYTF
>NA|TRBV5-1|TRBJ2-7|NA
TGCGCCAGCAGCTTGGGTGTGAGCCCCGACTCCTACGAGCAGTACTTC
CASSLGVSPDSYEQYF
>NA|TRBV6-5|TRBJ2-2|NA
TGTGCCAGCAGTTACTCAGGGGGGGCGAACACCGGGGAGCTGTTTTTT
CASSYSGGANTGELFF
>many|TRBV12-3/TRBV12-4|TRBJ1-4|NA
TGTGCCAGCAGCCGAAGGGCAGGGGCGATAAATGAAAAACTGTTTTTT
CASSRRAGAINEKLFF
>NA|TRBV18|TRBJ2-3|TRBD1
TGTGCCAGCTCACCGCGACAGGGGGCCGTCGGATATACGCAGTATTTT
CASSPRQGAVGYTQYF
>NA|TRBV9|TRBJ2-1|TRBD1
TGTGCCAGCAGCCCCCGCCCAGGGGGCGGGCTACCACCTTACAATGAGCAGTTCTTC
CASSPRPGGGLPPYNEQFF
>many|TRBV7-9|TRBJ1-5|NA
TGTGCCAGCAGCTTAGCAGAGAGTCAGCCCCAGCATTTT
CASSLAESQPQHF